These 21 T cell receptor beta chains were all obtained from the same sample, sequenced in a study of monozygotic twins with inflammatory bowel disease. Each CDR3 protein gets one entry in TCRdb, which reprocessed the 5' RACE reads and gives no DNA. The sample holds over 150,000 distinct CDR3 sequences. Sequencing input: blood. The receptors originated from a human donor with ulcerative colitis or Crohn's disease, or a healthy co-twin of an affected twin (not recorded which).

The chain uses TRBV19 and TRBJ1-5. CDR1 is LNHDA, CDR2 SQIVND, per germline (reference sequence). The CDR3 runs 12 residues. The chain's CDR3 is CASRVGIQPQHF.

The chain combines TRBV7-9 with TRBJ2-7; TCRdb returns TRBD2, unconfirmable since there is no DNA. CDR3 length: 14 amino acids. Germline V gene lookup returns CDR1 SEHNR and CDR2 FQNEAQ (reference sequence). The CDR3 is CASSFITGSYEQYF.

V is TRBV28 and J is TRBJ2-7; the D gene TCRdb calls, TRBD1, cannot be checked with no DNA. The CDR3 covers 16 residues. CDR1 and CDR2 from the germline V gene are MDHEN and SYDVKM. The CDR3 reads CASSAMDRATSYEQYF.

The chain uses TRBV9 and TRBJ1-1. Germline CDR1 SGDLS, CDR2 YYNGEE. CDR3 length: 15 residues. CDR3: CASSIDGRGNTEAFF.

This CDR3 reads CASSPVEFGEQFF. This sequence joins TRBV7-6 and TRBJ2-1. The CDR3 has 13 residues. Looked up from germline, CDR1 is SGHVS and CDR2 is FNYEAQ.

The chain combines TRBV6-2 or TRBV6-3 with TRBJ2-5; with no DNA, the TCRdb D assignment of TRBD1 cannot be verified. The CDR3 has 15 amino acids. The germline V gene encodes CDR1 MNHEY and CDR2 SVGEGT. CDR3 region: CASSYYQGLRETQYF.

This rearrangement joins TRBV28 to TRBJ2-7; TCRdb's D call of TRBD1 is untestable without DNA. Germline CDR1 is MDHEN and CDR2 is SYDVKM. This CDR3 has 12 residues. CDR3 residues: CASSLQSSPEYF.

The chain couples TRBV7-8 to TRBJ2-2; TCRdb picks TRBD1, but there is no DNA to check that call. This CDR3 comprises 18 residues. Germline CDR1 SGHVS, CDR2 FQNEAQ. Here the CDR3 reads CASSLVIPLAGVPGELFF.

The CDR3 reads CASSPRQGSGFDETQYF. The chain employs TRBV27 and TRBJ2-5; TCRdb's D gene call, TRBD1, goes unchecked for lack of DNA. Germline-derived CDR1 and CDR2 are MNHEY and SMNVEV (reference sequence). The CDR3 extends over 17 amino acids.

The chain couples TRBV5-1 to TRBJ1-5. The CDR3 contains 15 residues. The germline V gene encodes CDR1 SGHRS and CDR2 YFSETQ. The CDR3 sequence is CASSLAGLKYQPQHF. The full variable domain, rest sourced from reference TRBV5-1 and TRBJ1-5, is KAGVTQTPRYLIKTRGQQVTLSCSPISGHRSVSWYQQTPGQGLQFLFEYFSETQRNKGNFPGRFSGRQFSNSRSEMNVSTLELGDSALYLCASSLAGLKYQPQHFGDGTRLSIL.

This rearrangement joins TRBV19 to TRBJ2-1; TCRdb indicates TRBD2, and absent DNA this call remains unverified. The CDR3 length is 16 residues. Germline CDR1 and CDR2: LNHDA and SQIVND (reference sequence). CDR3 amino acids: CASSLRVASSYNEQFF.

This rearrangement joins TRBV12-3 or TRBV12-4 to TRBJ2-7. The CDR3 totals 12 residues. This CDR3 reads CASSQSSYEQYF.

J is TRBJ2-7 and V is TRBV28. The CDR3 has 15 amino acids. Germline V gives CDR1 MDHEN, CDR2 SYDVKM. CDR3 amino acids: CASSLLWGDSYEQYF.

CDR3 amino acids: CASSTDRGYGYTF. The J gene is TRBJ1-2, the V gene TRBV5-1; lacking DNA, the TRBD1 call made by TCRdb goes unchecked. The CDR3 runs 13 residues. In germline, CDR1 is SGHRS, CDR2 YFSETQ.

According to its frequency, this clonotype is medium-sized. This chain joins TRBV10-3 and TRBJ2-4; absent DNA, TCRdb's TRBD1 call cannot be checked. The CDR3 extends over 15 amino acids. Per the germline V gene, CDR1 is ENHRY and CDR2 is SYGVKD. CDR3 in amino acids: CAISNGAGAKNIQYF.

The rearrangement joins TRBV20-1 to TRBJ1-1. Germline V gene sequence: CDR1 DFQATT, CDR2 SNEGSKA (reference sequence). The CDR3 is 17 residues long. The CDR3 spells CSAREGGRLLMGTEAFF.

J is TRBJ2-3 and V is TRBV7-3; as DNA is missing, the TRBD2 call by TCRdb cannot be tested. The CDR3 is 20 amino acids. Per germline, CDR1 SGHTA and CDR2 FQGTGA. The CDR3 is CASSPQRTSGRPLPTDTQYF.

This chain uses TRBV27 with TRBJ2-2; there is no DNA to check the TCRdb D call of TRBD1. The germline CDR1 and CDR2 sequences are MNHEY and SMNVEV (reference sequence). CDR3 size: 16 residues. CDR3 region: CASSSQGPWYTGELFF.

The rearrangement links TRBV20-1 to TRBJ2-7; TCRdb indicates TRBD2, and absent DNA this call remains unverified. CDR1 DFQATT and CDR2 SNEGSKA come from the germline V gene (reference sequence). The CDR3 consists of 12 residues. Here the CDR3 reads CSALRAYDEQYF.

V usage is TRBV6-5 and J usage is TRBJ2-7. The CDR3 has 15 amino acids. Germline values: CDR1 MNHEY, CDR2 SVGAGI. The CDR3 is CASSYSGSNRYEQYF.

The V gene is TRBV6-1, the J gene TRBJ2-1; TCRdb proposes TRBD1, but this gene call is untestable without DNA. CDR3 length: 15 amino acids. CDR1 is MNHNS, CDR2 SASEGT, per germline. The CDR3 protein is CASTLRQGVYNEQFF.